Here is one T cell receptor beta chain with its context. Only in-frame clones appear in the TCRdb table, and some are missing; sequencing was by immunoSEQ multiplex PCR. The sample records approximately 74,000 clones, about 84% being singletons. The CDR3 is made up of 18 amino acids. Germline-derived CDR1 and CDR2 are SGHDN and FVKESK. The V end was cut by 0 bases, the J end by 5 bases, with 22 bases between. This specimen belongs to a study of cytotoxic CD8 clonotypes in ibrutinib-treated CLL. Study background: Response sampling occurred after a median 12 months of treatment (range 6 to 36).

Sequences were derived from PBMCs, sampled at disease progression, from a patient treated with ibrutinib. V is TRBV14 and J is TRBJ2-5; D tentatively reads TRBD1 or TRBD2 (5 bases each). The receptor comes from a human donor with chronic lymphocytic leukemia. The CDR3 here is CASSQERGAVTGRETQYF. The CDR3 DNA reads TGTGCCAGCAGCCAAGAGAGGGGAGCGGTAACGGGGCGGGAGACCCAGTACTTC.